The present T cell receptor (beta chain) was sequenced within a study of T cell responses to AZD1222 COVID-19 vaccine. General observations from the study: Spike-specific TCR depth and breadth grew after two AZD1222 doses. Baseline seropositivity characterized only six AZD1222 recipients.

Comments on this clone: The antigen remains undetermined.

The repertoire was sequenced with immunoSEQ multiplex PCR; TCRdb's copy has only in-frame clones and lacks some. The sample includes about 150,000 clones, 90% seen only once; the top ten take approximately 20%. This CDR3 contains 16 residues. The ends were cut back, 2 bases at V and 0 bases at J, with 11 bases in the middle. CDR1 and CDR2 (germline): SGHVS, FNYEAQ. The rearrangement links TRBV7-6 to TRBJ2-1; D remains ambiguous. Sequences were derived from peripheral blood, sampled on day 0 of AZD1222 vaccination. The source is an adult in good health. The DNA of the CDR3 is TGTGCCAGCAGCTTAAATTTACCTAGCTCCTACAATGAGCAGTTCTTC. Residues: CASSLNLPSSYNEQFF.